Each of the 7 T cell receptor beta chains below was sequenced from the same sample in a study of cytomegalovirus exposure and HLA in healthy donors. Profiling relied on immunoSEQ multiplex PCR, and the TCRdb table lists in-frame clones only, not all of them. This sample has 97,000 or so clones, with less than 90% found just once. Material for sequencing was PBMCs. The receptors derive from a young man in good health and CMV-seropositive.

The rearrangement joins TRBV7-2 to TRBJ2-7; 10 nucleotides match TRBD2. V was clipped by 3 bases and J by 3 bases; unmatched bases: 14. Germline values: CDR1 SGHTA, CDR2 FQGNSA. There are 18 residues in the CDR3. CDR3 region: CASSLSSGRLQDRYEQYF. The CDR3 coding sequence is TGTGCCAGCAGCTTGAGTAGCGGGAGGCTCCAAGACCGCTACGAGCAGTACTTC.

The rearrangement uses TRBV9 and TRBJ2-7; 11 bases align to TRBD1. CDR1 SGDLS and CDR2 YYNGEE come from the germline V gene. Germline trimming cut 4 bases from V and 4 bases from J; bases unmatched to any gene: 13. The CDR3 has 17 amino acids. The CDR3 nucleotides are TGTGCCAGCAGCCCGAGTCAAGGGGGACAGGGGGTTTACGAGCAGTACTTC. This encodes CASSPSQGGQGVYEQYF.

The rearrangement uses TRBV7-2 and TRBJ2-7, with 7 bases identical to TRBD1. V dropped 5 bases and J dropped 3; count of bases not matched to a gene: 10. CDR3 length: 15 residues. The germline gives CDR1 SGHTA, CDR2 FQGNSA. The DNA for the CDR3 is TGTGCCAGCAGCCCCCGGACAGGAGCAGTCTACGAGCAGTACTTC. It encodes CASSPRTGAVYEQYF.

J is TRBJ2-5 and V is TRBV19; D gene unclear. From germline, CDR1 is LNHDA and CDR2 SQIVND (reference sequence). V lost 3 bases and J 5 bases, leaving 10 bases between the germline ends. This CDR3 region has 13 residues. In nucleotides, the CDR3 is TGTGCCAGTAGTATGGGCCGGTGGGAGACCCAGTACTTC. Its protein product is CASSMGRWETQYF. Full variable domain (remainder filled in from reference TRBV19 and TRBJ2-5): DGGITQSPKYLFRKEGQNVTLSCEQNLNHDAMYWYRQDPGQGLRLIYYSQIVNDFQKGDIAEGYSVSREKKESFPLTVTSAQKNPTAFYLCASSMGRWETQYFGPGTRLLVL.

The chain is built from TRBV6-5 and TRBJ1-1; D call uncertain. From germline, CDR1 is MNHEY and CDR2 SVGAGI. Trimming stripped 6 bases from V and 2 bases from J, with 4 bases between. This CDR3 is 11 amino acids long. CDR3 loop: CASRLNTEAFF. The CDR3 DNA follows: TGTGCCAGCAGGTTAAACACTGAAGCTTTCTTT.

This chain connects TRBV7-2 to TRBJ1-1; 8 nucleotides align to TRBD1. The V gene's germline CDR1 is SGHTA and CDR2 FQGNSA. After removal of 2 bases from V and 5 bases from J, the junction contained 7 bases not matched to a gene. This CDR3 spans 15 amino acids. The CDR3 nucleotides are TGTGCCAGCAGCTTAAATCAGGGGGCGGATACTGAAGCTTTCTTT. Translating gives CASSLNQGADTEAFF.

The chain recombines TRBV5-4 with TRBJ2-7; 9 bases are a match to TRBD1. From germline, CDR1 is SGHNT and CDR2 YYREEE (reference sequence). With 6 bases clipped from V and 5 bases from J, the junction kept 9 bases outside the gene matches. The CDR3 is 14 residues long. This CDR3 reads CASTTRDRVHEQYF. The CDR3 DNA sequence: TGTGCCAGCACGACCAGGGACAGGGTTCACGAGCAGTACTTC.